These 18 T cell receptor beta chains were all obtained from the same sample, sequenced in a study of identifying expanded T cells in peripheral blood. The protocol was immunoSEQ multiplex PCR, while the TCRdb copy is restricted to in-frame clones and leaves out a portion. Seen here are some 120,000 clones, 75% to 90% observed once, and the top ten hold 3.3%. Sequenced: blood. The receptors come from a person between 18 and 75 years old in good health.

The chain has TRBV5-1 and TRBJ2-7; weak D call: TRBD2 (6 bases). V was pared by 5 bases and J by 6 bases, with 18 bases between. Germline V lookup: CDR1 SGHRS, CDR2 YFSETQ. This CDR3 region has 14 residues. The CDR3 DNA sequence: TGCGCCAGCAGACGATCCCACGGGGGATTCGAGCAGTACTTC. It is translated as CASRRSHGGFEQYF.

The chain has TRBV27 and TRBJ2-5; maybe TRBD2 (6 bases). The CDR3 has 16 residues. From germline, CDR1 is MNHEY and CDR2 SMNVEV (reference sequence). Trimming stripped 0 bases from V and 5 bases from J, with 16 bases between. CDR3 residues: CASSLSRAGGWETQYF. DNA for the CDR3: TGTGCCAGCAGTTTATCGAGGGCTGGGGGGTGGGAGACCCAGTACTTC.

J is TRBJ1-1 and V is TRBV7-9; no firm D call. This CDR3 spans 14 amino acids. Germline-derived CDR1 and CDR2 are SEHNR and FQNEAQ (reference sequence). V gave up 5 bases and J gave up 4 bases, with 14 bases separating them. For the CDR3, the DNA is TGTGCCAGCAGCCGTCTAGGTATGGGCACTGAAGCTTTCTTT. It specifies CASSRLGMGTEAFF.

The chain is built from TRBV11-3 and TRBJ2-1; D unresolved. V shed 5 bases and J shed 5 bases, with 10 bases lying between them. The germline CDR1 and CDR2 sequences are SGHNT and YENEEA. The CDR3 has 13 residues. CDR3 loop: CASSSNIDNEQFF. CDR3 coding DNA: TGTGCCAGCAGCAGCAACATCGACAATGAGCAGTTCTTC.

The chain employs TRBV4-3 and TRBJ1-4; a possible D gene is TRBD1 (6 bases). Germline V gene sequence: CDR1 LGHNA, CDR2 YSLEER. The CDR3 covers 16 residues. V lost 3 bases and J lost 5, with 16 bases in between. CDR3 sequence (DNA): TGCGCCAGCAGCCAGGGGTACAGGGCGAGCAATGAAAAACTGTTTTTT. Translating it yields CASSQGYRASNEKLFF.

The V call is TRBV7-2, the J call TRBJ2-7, with 10 bases identical to TRBD2. This CDR3 region has 16 residues. From germline, CDR1 is SGHTA and CDR2 FQGNSA. Trimming took 5 bases from V and 2 from J; bases not matched to a gene: 9. This chain's CDR3 is CASSPVLAGEPYEQYF. As DNA, the CDR3 is TGTGCCAGCAGCCCTGTCCTAGCGGGGGAGCCCTACGAGCAGTACTTC.

This chain links TRBV7-9 with TRBJ1-5, with D uncertain. The V and J ends lost 1 base and 7 bases respectively, with 8 bases between them. The CDR3 contains 13 residues. In germline, CDR1 is SEHNR, CDR2 FQNEAQ (reference sequence). The CDR3 DNA reads as TGTGCCAGCAGCTTAGGGGTAGGACAGCCCCAGCATTTT. Its protein is CASSLGVGQPQHF.

The chain uses TRBV10-2 and TRBJ1-1; a possible D gene is TRBD1 (5 bases). Germline V CDR1 and CDR2: WSHSY, SAAADI. Trimming stripped 8 bases from V and 2 bases from J, with 18 bases between. The CDR3 contains 15 residues. CDR3 bases: TGCGCCAGCGATCCAACTCAGGGCGCTAACACTGAAGCTTTCTTT. Translation gives CASDPTQGANTEAFF.

V usage is TRBV18 and J usage is TRBJ1-2; D is perhaps TRBD1 (5 bases). Trimming cost V 2 bases and J 4 bases, with 17 bases left between them. The CDR3 has 16 amino acids. Germline V CDR1 and CDR2: KGHSH, LQKENI. The CDR3 is CASSPSNQGAAYGYTF. In nucleotides, the CDR3 is TGTGCCAGCTCACCATCTAATCAGGGCGCTGCCTATGGCTACACCTTC.

V is TRBV15 and J is TRBJ2-3; D tentatively fits TRBD1 or TRBD2 (5 bases each). Trimming stripped 1 base from V and 1 base from J, with 15 bases between. This CDR3 region has 17 residues. From germline, CDR1 is LNHNV and CDR2 YYDKDF (reference sequence). The CDR3 nucleotides read TGTGCCACCAGCAGAGGGGGGAGCGTAAGGGGCACAGATACGCAGTATTTT. Its protein is CATSRGGSVRGTDTQYF.

J is TRBJ1-1 and V is TRBV7-6, with D maybe TRBD1 (6 bases). The V end lost 8 bases, the J end lost 7 bases, and 17 bases lay between the germline ends. Germline CDR1 SGHVS, CDR2 FNYEAQ. CDR3 length equals 13 residues. The CDR3, as DNA: TGTGCCAGCTCAATAACAGGGTTGAGTGAAGCTTTCTTT. This encodes CASSITGLSEAFF.

The genes are TRBV7-2 and TRBJ1-1; D gene unclear. Germline V gives CDR1 SGHTA, CDR2 FQGNSA. The CDR3 covers 14 residues. V lost 4 bases, J lost 3 bases, and 12 bases lay in between. CDR3 sequence (DNA): TGTGCCAGCAGCTCCTCGGCTGGGGACACTGAAGCTTTCTTT. Protein: CASSSSAGDTEAFF.

The chain couples TRBV15 to TRBJ2-7; 7 bases are a match to TRBD1. The V and J ends lost 9 bases and 7 bases, in that order; junction bases with no gene match: 18. This CDR3 has 15 amino acids. CDR1 and CDR2 (germline): LNHNV, YYDKDF (reference sequence). The CDR3: CATLDRESLTGEQYF. The CDR3 nucleotides read TGTGCCACGCTCGACAGGGAATCACTGACTGGGGAGCAGTACTTC.

This clone was observed a single time. The chain carries TRBV6-5 and TRBJ1-3, with D possibly matching TRBD1 (5 bases). The V gene lost 6 bases and the J gene lost 4 bases, with 16 bases spanning the gap. Germline loops: CDR1 MNHEY, CDR2 SVGAGI. The CDR3 has 15 amino acids. The CDR3 protein is CASRPEGVSGNTIYF. As DNA, the CDR3 is TGTGCCAGCAGGCCCGAAGGGGTTTCGGGAAACACCATATATTTT.

This chain connects TRBV30 to TRBJ1-2; possible D gene TRBD1, 5 bases. The germline gives CDR1 GTSNPN, CDR2 SVGIG (reference sequence). The CDR3 runs to 17 residues. V shed 4 bases and J shed 3 bases, with 24 bases lying between them. CDR3 nucleotides: TGTGCCTGGAATGGGGCTGGGCGGGACGGAGGCTACTATGGCTACACCTTC. Its protein product is CAWNGAGRDGGYYGYTF.

The V and J genes are TRBV11-3 and TRBJ2-5; D call uncertain. The germline CDR1 and CDR2 sequences are SGHNT and YENEEA. V shed 3 bases and J shed 1 base, with 6 bases lying between them. The CDR3 has 13 residues. DNA of the CDR3: TGTGCCAGCAGCTTGAAGGGCCAAGAGACCCAGTACTTC. Translation: CASSLKGQETQYF.

This clone came up once. The chain uses TRBV11-3 and TRBJ2-1; 7 nucleotides agree with TRBD1. Looked up from germline, CDR1 is SGHNT and CDR2 is YENEEA. This CDR3 spans 15 amino acids. The J segment lost 5 bases and the V segment lost 5 bases, leaving 9 bases of the junction unmatched. The CDR3 is CASSLRQGTDNEQFF. The CDR3 region has the DNA TGTGCCAGCAGCCTACGACAGGGTACCGACAATGAGCAGTTCTTC.

The chain carries TRBV7-9 and TRBJ1-1, with D uncertain. The germline V gene has CDR1 SEHNR and CDR2 FQNEAQ (reference sequence). CDR3 length: 11 amino acids. V lost 2 bases and J lost 6, with 4 bases in between. The CDR3 nucleotides read TGTGCCAGCAGCTTAAATGCTGAAGCTTTCTTT. This codes for CASSLNAEAFF.